The 17 T cell receptor beta chains presented below share a single source sample, sequenced in a study of blood T cells in healthy people across ages. Sample-barcoded 5' priming and a J-beta primer mix drove a second PCR of about 6 to 12 cycles. TCRdb re-called the 5' RACE reads through MiXCR, storing one row per CDR3 protein. The sample lists 650,000 to 800,000 distinct CDR3 sequences; about 42% were seen once. The sample taken for sequencing was blood. The receptors come from a man between 60 and 75 years old in good health.

This clonotype has only a few counts. The genes are TRBV20-1 and TRBJ2-3; the D gene is possibly TRBD2 (6 bases). CDR3 length: 13 residues. Germline V gene lookup returns CDR1 DFQATT and CDR2 SNEGSKA (reference sequence). V shed 5 bases and J shed 4 bases, with 13 bases lying between them. CDR3 bases: TGCAGTGCTCACCACGGGAGCTCAGATACGCAGTATTTT. It yields the protein CSAHHGSSDTQYF.

The J gene is TRBJ1-2, the V gene TRBV6-1, with D tentatively TRBD1 (5 bases). CDR1 is MNHNS, CDR2 SASEGT, per germline. The CDR3 is made up of 19 amino acids. V gave up 4 bases and J gave up 0 bases, with 24 bases separating them. DNA for the CDR3: TGTGCCAGCAGTGCCACCGTGGGGACCGCCGCAAAAGCTAACTATGGCTACACCTTC. Translation: CASSATVGTAAKANYGYTF.

This chain connects TRBV11-3 to TRBJ2-2; a weak D match, TRBD1 (6 bases). The CDR3 has 15 amino acids. Germline CDR1 SGHNT, CDR2 YENEEA. V was trimmed by 5 bases and J by 7 bases, leaving 17 bases between them. This CDR3 reads CASSPWTDPSGELFF. As DNA, the CDR3 is TGTGCCAGCAGCCCATGGACAGATCCTAGCGGGGAGCTGTTTTTT.

This clonotype came up a few times. The rearrangement links TRBV25-1 to TRBJ2-6; TRBD1 aligns across 12 bases. The CDR3 runs to 21 residues. CDR1 and CDR2 (germline): MGHDK, SYGVNS. Trimming at V came to 3 bases and at J to 0 bases, leaving 12 bases not matched to a gene. The CDR3 nucleotides read TGTGCCAGCAGTGACGAAGGCCCGGGACAGGGGGCTGACTCTGGGGCCAACGTCCTGACTTTC. It specifies CASSDEGPGQGADSGANVLTF.

This clonotype was counted a few times. The chain links TRBV15 to TRBJ1-6; D unclear. CDR1 and CDR2 from the germline V gene are LNHNV and YYDKDF (reference sequence). The CDR3 has 14 residues. Trimming pared 0 bases from V and 9 bases from J, leaving 9 bases between. The DNA of the CDR3 is TGTGCCACCAGCAGAGACCACGGGAGTTCACCCCTCCACTTT. This encodes CATSRDHGSSPLHF.

This clonotype was seen more than once but under ten times. The J gene is TRBJ2-2, the V gene TRBV4-3; D is unresolved. V shed 1 base and J shed 2 bases, with 8 bases lying between them. The germline CDR1 and CDR2 sequences are LGHNA and YSLEER. This CDR3 contains 15 residues. This CDR3 reads CASSQVGRNTGELFF. CDR3 nucleotide sequence: TGCGCCAGCAGCCAAGTCGGTCGAAACACCGGGGAGCTGTTTTTT.

This chain links TRBV15 with TRBJ2-1; TRBD1 agrees at 8 bases. V shed 1 base and J 13 bases; nucleotides not matched to a gene: 9. From germline, CDR1 is LNHNV and CDR2 YYDKDF (reference sequence). CDR3 length equals 14 residues. CDR3 nucleotides: TGTGCCACCAGCAGAGCAGGGGGCTATGAGACCCAGTTCTTC. As protein: CATSRAGGYETQFF.

This clonotype showed up just a few times. This chain connects TRBV5-1 to TRBJ1-1; 10 nucleotides align to TRBD1. V trimming: 0 bases; J trimming: 3 bases; junction bases outside the gene matches: 5. The CDR3 totals 16 residues. Germline loops: CDR1 SGHRS, CDR2 YFSETQ. CDR3 coding DNA: TGCGCCAGCAGCTTGGGACAGGGGGCCCGAGACACTGAAGCTTTCTTT. It translates to CASSLGQGARDTEAFF.

This clonotype was picked up a small number of times. The rearrangement links TRBV2 to TRBJ2-2, with 8 bases aligning to TRBD1. Per germline, CDR1 SNHLY and CDR2 FYNNEI. Trimming took 8 bases from V and 5 from J; bases not matched to a gene: 10. The CDR3 extends over 15 amino acids. The CDR3 region is CASRKPGQVTGELFF. In nucleotides, the CDR3 is TGTGCCAGCCGTAAACCGGGACAGGTGACCGGGGAGCTGTTTTTT.

The chain combines TRBV7-2 with TRBJ2-1; D gene ambiguous. The CDR3 totals 14 residues. Germline V gives CDR1 SGHTA, CDR2 FQGNSA. V shed 7 bases and J shed 3 bases, with 13 bases lying between them. The CDR3 DNA follows: TGTGCCAGCAAACGAAGTATTAACTACAATGAGCAGTTCTTC. Encoded protein: CASKRSINYNEQFF.

This clonotype was counted at least ten times. The chain couples TRBV20-1 to TRBJ2-7; 8 bases are a match to TRBD2. V dropped 3 bases and J dropped 0; count of bases not matched to a gene: 7. This CDR3 spans 15 amino acids. Germline V lookup: CDR1 DFQATT, CDR2 SNEGSKA (reference sequence). The CDR3 bases are TGCAGTGCTAGGAGGTGGCGGGGGGACTCCTACGAGCAGTACTTC. Protein sequence: CSARRWRGDSYEQYF.

V gene TRBV30 combines with J gene TRBJ1-2; 7 bases line up with TRBD1. The CDR3 runs 12 residues. The germline V gene encodes CDR1 GTSNPN and CDR2 SVGIG (reference sequence). J lost 4 bases, V lost 1 base, and 0 bases had no gene match. As DNA, the CDR3 is TGTGCCTGGAGTGGACAGGGCTATGGCTACACCTTC. Translated, it gives CAWSGQGYGYTF.

This chain joins TRBV10-3 and TRBJ2-4, with a tentative D call TRBD1 (5 bases). The J call may be incorrect, as the DNA end agrees better with TRBJ2-7. Germline V lookup: CDR1 ENHRY, CDR2 SYGVKD. The CDR3 covers 14 residues. CDR3 sequence: CAISLGFSGYEQYF. Written as DNA, the CDR3 is TGTGCCATCTCGTTAGGGTTCTCAGGGTACGAGCAGTACTTC.

The rearrangement links TRBV10-3 to TRBJ1-2; no reliable D call. Germline CDR1 reads ENHRY; CDR2 reads SYGVKD. The V end lost 2 bases, the J end lost 3 bases, and 13 bases lay between the germline ends. The CDR3 extends over 15 amino acids. The CDR3 sequence is CAISEGVVEHYGYTF. CDR3 in DNA: TGTGCCATCAGTGAGGGGGTCGTCGAACACTATGGCTACACCTTC.

The J gene is TRBJ1-2, the V gene TRBV18; tentatively, D is TRBD1 (6 bases). CDR3 length: 15 amino acids. Trimming removed 6 bases from V and 4 bases from J, with 18 bases in between. Germline lookup yields CDR1 KGHSH and CDR2 LQKENI. This chain's CDR3 is CASSPQPTGSYGYTF. The CDR3 bases are TGTGCCAGCTCCCCCCAGCCAACAGGGTCCTATGGCTACACCTTC.

This clonotype was counted between two and nine times. V usage is TRBV5-1 and J usage is TRBJ2-5; 7 positions agree with TRBD1. The CDR3 length is 15 residues. Germline V gene sequence: CDR1 SGHRS, CDR2 YFSETQ. Trimming cost V 3 bases and J 3 bases; bases outside gene matches: 8. The CDR3 protein is CASSWRTGPEETQYF. In nucleotides, the CDR3 is TGCGCCAGCAGCTGGAGGACAGGACCAGAAGAGACCCAGTACTTC. The full variable domain, its missing parts supplied by reference TRBV5-1 and TRBJ2-5, is KAGVTQTPRYLIKTRGQQVTLSCSPISGHRSVSWYQQTPGQGLQFLFEYFSETQRNKGNFPGRFSGRQFSNSRSEMNVSTLELGDSALYLCASSWRTGPEETQYFGPGTRLLVL.

The rearrangement links TRBV20-1 to TRBJ2-5, with D perhaps matching TRBD1 (5 bases). The CDR3 has 13 amino acids. Trimming removed 3 bases at V and 4 bases at J, with 12 bases between. Germline CDR1 reads DFQATT; CDR2 reads SNEGSKA (reference sequence). The CDR3 DNA is TGCAGTGCTAGGCACAGGACGGGAGAGACCCAGTACTTC. Residues: CSARHRTGETQYF.